These 4 T cell receptor beta chains originate from one sample sequenced in a study of cytomegalovirus exposure and HLA in healthy donors. The PCR contained 60 Vbeta and 13 Jbeta primers. Method: immunoSEQ multiplex PCR; TCRdb's copy keeps in-frame clones and lacks some. The sample shows about 140,000 clones, around four fifths of them seen only once. Sequencing input: PBMCs. Source of these receptors: a man aged 30 to 39 in good health and CMV-seronegative.

This clone was detected only a few times. J is TRBJ1-4 and V is TRBV7-9; D is possibly TRBD1 (6 bases). V was shortened by 10 bases and J by 1 base, with 16 bases between the two germline ends. CDR3 size: 15 residues. Germline V gives CDR1 SEHNR, CDR2 FQNEAQ (reference sequence). CDR3 coding DNA: TGTGCCATCCCTGGCGGGGGCGAAACTAATGAAAAACTGTTTTTT. Its translation: CAIPGGGETNEKLFF.

The J gene is TRBJ2-1, the V gene TRBV15, with 7 bases that match TRBD1. The CDR3 has 16 amino acids. The ends lost 4 bases at V and 3 bases at J; junction bases unmatched: 9. The germline CDR1 and CDR2 sequences are LNHNV and YYDKDF (reference sequence). The CDR3, as DNA: TGTGCCACCAGCATTGAGTCAGGGGGTCACTACAATGAGCAGTTCTTC. Translated, it gives CATSIESGGHYNEQFF.

The rearrangement links TRBV6-1 to TRBJ2-7; the D gene is possibly TRBD2 (5 bases). The ends were cut back, 10 bases at V and 0 bases at J, with 13 bases in the middle. Germline assignment: CDR1 MNHNS and CDR2 SASEGT. This CDR3 contains 13 residues. Here the CDR3 DNA reads TGTGCCATCCGGCCGGGATACTCCTACGAGCAGTACTTC. Translation: CAIRPGYSYEQYF.

The chain couples TRBV14 to TRBJ2-7; possibly TRBD2 for D (5 bases). The CDR3 has 14 amino acids. V lost 0 bases to trimming and J lost 2 bases, with 8 bases between them. Germline loops: CDR1 SGHDN, CDR2 FVKESK. The CDR3 DNA reads as TGTGCCAGCAGCCAAGATTGGGAGACCTACGAGCAGTACTTC. It translates to CASSQDWETYEQYF.